A single sample gave rise to the 20 T cell receptor beta chains below, sequenced in a study of regulatory T cells in long-lasting Graves disease. Time point in this sample: newly diagnosed GD, antithyroid drugs for less than 3 months. PBMCs were the source of the RNA used for TCR sequencing. Construction of the TCR beta libraries employed iRepertoire HTBI primers in conjunction with Arm-PCR of CDR3 regions. TCRdb fed the multiplex PCR reads into MiXCR, producing one record per CDR3 protein. The sample consists of approximately 300,000 distinct CDR3 sequences, roughly 18% of them appearing once. Sample: peripheral blood mononuclear cells (PBMCs), taken at new diagnosis, from a patient treated with antithyroid drugs. Receptor source: a female donor with Graves disease.

The rearrangement links TRBV28 to TRBJ1-5; weak D call: TRBD1 (6 bases). This CDR3 spans 15 amino acids. The V and J ends lost 7 bases and 4 bases respectively, with 17 bases between them. Germline V gene lookup returns CDR1 MDHEN and CDR2 SYDVKM. CDR3 loop: CASTRQQGLNQPQHF. DNA of the CDR3: TGTGCCAGCACCCGCCAACAGGGATTGAATCAGCCCCAGCATTTT.

This clonotype occurred many times. The chain joins TRBV11-1 to TRBJ2-3; 11 bases are shared with TRBD2. The germline CDR1 and CDR2 sequences are SGHAT and FQDESV (reference sequence). CDR3 length: 18 amino acids. Trimming took 5 bases from V and 0 from J; bases not matched to a gene: 10. The CDR3: CASSSAGTSGKSTDTQYF. CDR3 in DNA: TGTGCCAGCAGCAGCGCCGGGACTAGCGGAAAAAGCACAGATACGCAGTATTTT.

This clonotype was picked up many times. The chain is built from TRBV12-3 or TRBV12-4 and TRBJ1-1; TRBD1 might be the D (5 bases). The V gene lost 2 bases and the J gene lost 5 bases, with 12 bases spanning the gap. The CDR3 runs 14 residues. CDR3 sequence (DNA): TGTGCCAGCAGTTTACCAGGGTGGAGGACTGAAGCTTTCTTT. Its protein product is CASSLPGWRTEAFF.

The chain links TRBV9 to TRBJ1-1; D call uncertain. V was shortened by 3 bases and J by 7 bases, with 16 bases between the two germline ends. The germline CDR1 and CDR2 sequences are SGDLS and YYNGEE. The CDR3 runs to 14 residues. The CDR3 spells CASSARWAGGEAFF. In DNA form, the CDR3 reads TGTGCCAGCAGCGCGCGATGGGCGGGAGGTGAAGCTTTCTTT.

In this sample, this clonotype turned up many times. The chain employs TRBV7-8 and TRBJ2-1; TRBD1 might be the D (6 bases). This CDR3 comprises 15 residues. The V and J ends lost 5 bases and 5 bases respectively, with 16 bases between them. Per germline, CDR1 SGHVS and CDR2 FQNEAQ. The CDR3 DNA follows: TGTGCCAGCAGCGAACAGGGAACCCATAACAATGAGCAGTTCTTC. Amino acid sequence: CASSEQGTHNNEQFF.

This clonotype was picked up many times. The chain uses TRBV15 and TRBJ1-5; D remains ambiguous. Germline V gene sequence: CDR1 LNHNV, CDR2 YYDKDF (reference sequence). The CDR3 runs 15 residues. V lost 5 bases, J lost 0 bases, and 11 bases lay in between. The CDR3 loop is CATSGRVGSNQPQHF. In nucleotides, the CDR3 is TGTGCCACCAGCGGGAGGGTGGGTAGCAATCAGCCCCAGCATTTT.

The rearrangement joins TRBV11-3 to TRBJ2-1; D not certain. Per the germline V gene, CDR1 is SGHNT and CDR2 is YENEEA. The length of the CDR3 is 15 residues. V was pared by 4 bases and J by 8 bases, with 18 bases between. For the CDR3, the DNA is TGTGCCAGCAGCTCCCCCCGGAAGGTTCAGCATGAGCAGTTCTTC. This codes for CASSSPRKVQHEQFF.

This chain joins TRBV14 and TRBJ2-2, with 15 bases identical to TRBD2. The CDR3 covers 18 residues. V gave up 4 bases and J gave up 4 bases; unmatched junction bases: 7. In germline, CDR1 is SGHDN, CDR2 FVKESK. The CDR3 loop is CASSPGLAGGPITGELFF. In DNA form, the CDR3 reads TGTGCCAGCAGCCCCGGACTAGCGGGGGGGCCTATCACCGGGGAGCTGTTTTTT.

This clonotype was observed at least ten times. V usage is TRBV30 and J usage is TRBJ1-1, with D unresolved. The CDR3 spans 14 residues. The V end was cut by 2 bases, the J end by 3 bases, with 13 bases between. Per the germline V gene, CDR1 is GTSNPN and CDR2 is SVGIG (reference sequence). The CDR3 is CAWSRWGSDTEAFF. The CDR3 DNA reads as TGTGCCTGGAGTAGGTGGGGAAGTGACACTGAAGCTTTCTTT. The full variable domain, rest sourced from reference TRBV30 and TRBJ1-1, is SQTIHQWPATLVQPVGSPLSLECTVEGTSNPNLYWYRQAAGRGLQLLFYSVGIGQISSEVPQNLSASRPQDRQFILSSKKLLLSDSGFYLCAWSRWGSDTEAFFGQGTRLTVV.

The V call is TRBV29-1, the J call TRBJ2-7, with D uncertain. Germline V gives CDR1 SQVTM, CDR2 ANQGSEA. Trimming shortened V by 7 bases and J by 2 bases, and 15 bases separated the two germline ends. The CDR3 extends over 13 amino acids. The CDR3 nucleotides are TGCAGCGGCTTCCGTACAGACACCTACGAGCAGTACTTC. It is translated as CSGFRTDTYEQYF.

The table lists this clonotype with many counts. The chain links TRBV7-9 to TRBJ2-1, with TRBD2 matching over 10 bases. CDR3 length: 15 amino acids. The germline V gene has CDR1 SEHNR and CDR2 FQNEAQ (reference sequence). J was trimmed by 8 bases and V by 2 bases; bases with no gene match: 6. CDR3 in amino acids: CASSLWSGRADEQFF. The CDR3 bases are TGTGCCAGCAGCTTATGGAGCGGGAGGGCCGATGAGCAGTTCTTC.

At least ten counts were recorded for this clonotype. The V and J genes are TRBV27 and TRBJ1-1; D not certain. Trimming cost V 5 bases and J 0 bases, with 13 bases left between them. CDR1 MNHEY and CDR2 SMNVEV come from the germline V gene (reference sequence). The CDR3 extends over 15 amino acids. The CDR3 sequence is CASSPLTGLNTEAFF. For the CDR3, the DNA is TGTGCCAGCAGTCCCCTGACGGGTTTGAACACTGAAGCTTTCTTT.

The table lists this clonotype with many counts. The V and J genes are TRBV7-9 and TRBJ2-7, with 9 positions matching TRBD2. CDR1 SEHNR and CDR2 FQNEAQ come from the germline V gene (reference sequence). V lost 10 bases to trimming and J lost 3 bases; unmatched junction nucleotides: 7. There are 13 residues in the CDR3. Here the CDR3 reads CATGGSGSYEQYF. CDR3 sequence (DNA): TGTGCCACCGGAGGTAGCGGGAGCTACGAGCAGTACTTC.

This clonotype was recorded a few times. The chain recombines TRBV19 with TRBJ2-5, with unresolved D. The length of the CDR3 is 15 residues. CDR1 LNHDA and CDR2 SQIVND come from the germline V gene (reference sequence). Trimming took 3 bases from V and 4 from J, leaving 15 bases between them. CDR3 DNA: TGTGCCAGTAGTATGGGTGGTGGCAGAGCAGAGACCCAGTACTTC. This encodes CASSMGGGRAETQYF.

This clonotype was counted ten times or more. The genes are TRBV11-2 and TRBJ2-1, with D possibly TRBD2 on 5 matching bases. CDR3 size: 16 residues. Trimming shortened V by 0 bases and J by 2 bases, and 11 bases separated the two germline ends. In germline, CDR1 is SGHAT, CDR2 FQNNGV. The CDR3 loop is CASSLEVGSAYNEQFF. As DNA, the CDR3 is TGTGCCAGCAGCTTAGAGGTGGGTAGCGCCTACAATGAGCAGTTCTTC.

This clonotype came up many times. The genes are TRBV20-1 and TRBJ2-3; possibly TRBD2 for D (5 bases). Germline V gene data show CDR1 as DFQATT and CDR2 as SNEGSKA (reference sequence). V was cut by 7 bases and J by 0 bases, with 14 bases left in between. The CDR3 has 14 residues. In DNA, the CDR3 is TGCAGTGTCTCGGGGTTTGGTAGCACAGATACGCAGTATTTT. Translation gives CSVSGFGSTDTQYF.

This clonotype was counted many times. CDR3 sequence: CASSQEELAANTGELFF. CDR3 in DNA: TGTGCCAGCAGCCAAGAAGAGCTAGCGGCGAACACCGGGGAGCTGTTTTTT. V usage is TRBV4-2 and J usage is TRBJ2-2, with TRBD2 matching over 7 bases. Germline CDR1 is LGHNA and CDR2 is YNFKEQ. This CDR3 has 17 residues. The trim removed 0 bases at V and 0 bases at J, leaving 4 bases unmatched.

The table lists this clonotype with a few counts. CDR3 bases: TGTGCCAGCAGCCAAGAGTCGAGCAATCAGCCCCAGCATTTT. Translated: CASSQESSNQPQHF. The rearrangement joins TRBV4-2 to TRBJ1-5; D is unclear. The CDR3 has 14 amino acids. Trimming took off 0 bases at V and 1 base at J, with 4 bases between the two ends. In germline, CDR1 is LGHNA, CDR2 YNFKEQ.

The rearrangement uses TRBV20-1 and TRBJ2-3, with a possible D match to TRBD2 (7 bases). This CDR3 comprises 17 residues. The V end lost 6 bases, the J end lost 6 bases, and 28 bases lay between the germline ends. Germline lookup yields CDR1 DFQATT and CDR2 SNEGSKA (reference sequence). The CDR3: CSARKPLGGGAGDTQYF. The CDR3 region has the DNA TGCAGTGCAAGAAAGCCCCTGGGGGGGGGCGCAGGGGATACGCAGTATTTT.

This clonotype appeared many times. The rearrangement joins TRBV3-1 to TRBJ2-1; 7 bases line up with TRBD1. The V segment lost 6 bases and the J segment 2 bases; nucleotides outside the gene matches: 10. The CDR3 has 16 residues. Germline assignment: CDR1 LGHDT and CDR2 YNNKEL (reference sequence). The CDR3 sequence: CASSQTGTDPYNEQFF. CDR3 coding DNA: TGTGCCAGCAGTCAAACCGGGACAGACCCCTACAATGAGCAGTTCTTC.